The clone carrying this TCR beta chain showed up just once. The antigen is not known. CDR1 is LGHNA, CDR2 YNFKEQ, per germline. The CDR3 has 16 residues. The V and J ends lost 5 bases and 5 bases respectively, with 21 bases between them. The data belong to a study of cytomegalovirus exposure and HLA in healthy donors. Study at large: Researchers previously reported finding 117 million unique TCR beta sequences from 170 million or so T cells. Study-wide points: The study put 160 or so TCR beta chains on its list as cytomegalovirus-associated.

In the PCR, 60 Vbeta and 13 Jbeta primers were used. Profiled with immunoSEQ multiplex PCR; TCRdb holds only in-frame clones, not every one. The sample yields some 100,000 clones, less than 85% seen once. The sequenced material came from PBMCs. The TCR sequence derives from a man aged 18 to 30 in good health and CMV-seronegative. The chain combines TRBV4-2 with TRBJ2-5; D might be TRBD1 (6 bases). CDR3 protein: CASSNLGASGGETQYF. The CDR3 DNA reads TGTGCCAGCAGCAATCTGGGGGCTTCGGGTGGGGAGACCCAGTACTTC.